This is a list of T cell receptor beta chains from one sample in a study of T cell responses to AZD1222 COVID-19 vaccine. TCRdb's copy holds only in-frame clones and misses some; the assay was immunoSEQ multiplex PCR. Of about 150,000 clones detected, 90% to 95% appear once; the ten largest clones hold about 2.5%. Sequenced material: peripheral blood, taken on day 0 of AZD1222 vaccination. The receptors originated from an adult in good health. Each CDR3 is given with its conserved first and last residue. A D gene is named only where the DNA matches it firmly. Expanded clones are given a class, and other clones once, few, many or no size at all.

j_gene: TRBJ1-6; v_gene: TRBV30; d_gene: TRBD1; abundance: -; CDR3aa: CAWSGGTGVNSPLHF; CDR3nt: TGTGCCTGGAGCGGGGGGACAGGTGTGAATTCACCCCTCCACTTT
j_gene: TRBJ2-2; v_gene: TRBV27; d_gene: -; abundance: -; CDR3aa: CASSLLPTGELFF; CDR3nt: TGTGCCAGCAGTCTCTTACCCACCGGGGAGCTGTTTTTT
j_gene: TRBJ1-2; v_gene: TRBV2; d_gene: -; abundance: -; CDR3aa: CASILAYLPPGYTF; CDR3nt: TGTGCCAGCATTCTGGCCTACCTGCCGCCGGGCTACACCTTC
j_gene: TRBJ2-7; v_gene: TRBV11-2; d_gene: TRBD2; abundance: -; CDR3aa: CASSSLKASGYEQYF; CDR3nt: TGTGCCAGCAGCTCCCTGAAGGCTAGCGGCTACGAGCAGTACTTC
j_gene: TRBJ2-6; v_gene: TRBV4-3; d_gene: -; abundance: -; CDR3aa: CASSQDVLGGANVLTF; CDR3nt: TGCGCCAGCAGCCAAGACGTCCTGGGAGGGGCCAACGTCCTGACTTTC
j_gene: TRBJ1-5; v_gene: TRBV25-1; d_gene: TRBD1; abundance: -; CDR3aa: CASSESNRGDQPQHF; CDR3nt: TGTGCCAGCAGTGAAAGCAACAGGGGGGATCAGCCCCAGCATTTT
j_gene: TRBJ2-7; v_gene: TRBV18; d_gene: -; abundance: -; CDR3aa: CASSPYTYEQYF; CDR3nt: TGTGCCAGCTCACCCTATACCTACGAGCAGTACTTC
j_gene: TRBJ1-6; v_gene: TRBV28; d_gene: -; abundance: -; CDR3aa: CASSGYSGSPLHF; CDR3nt: TGTGCCAGCAGTGGTTACAGTGGTTCACCCCTCCACTTT
j_gene: TRBJ2-5; v_gene: TRBV19; d_gene: -; abundance: -; CDR3aa: CASSLGKRVGETQYF; CDR3nt: TGTGCCAGTAGCCTCGGGAAGAGGGTTGGGGAGACCCAGTACTTC
j_gene: TRBJ1-6; v_gene: TRBV6-4; d_gene: -; abundance: few; CDR3aa: CASSDTGSPLHF; CDR3nt: TGTGCCAGCAGTGACACGGGTTCACCCCTCCACTTT
j_gene: TRBJ2-7; v_gene: TRBV2; d_gene: TRBD1; abundance: -; CDR3aa: CASTGQGSENEQYF; CDR3nt: TGTGCCAGCACCGGACAGGGATCGGAAAACGAGCAGTACTTC
j_gene: TRBJ1-1; v_gene: TRBV6-5; d_gene: -; abundance: -; CDR3aa: CASSYSWQPNTEAFF; CDR3nt: TGTGCCAGCAGTTACTCGTGGCAGCCGAACACTGAAGCTTTCTTT
j_gene: TRBJ2-2; v_gene: TRBV6-5; d_gene: -; abundance: -; CDR3aa: CASSYSAAANTGELFF; CDR3nt: TGTGCCAGCAGTTACTCGGCAGCGGCGAACACCGGGGAGCTGTTTTTT
j_gene: TRBJ2-1; v_gene: TRBV5-4; d_gene: TRBD2; abundance: -; CDR3aa: CASSSGTSGSNEQFF; CDR3nt: TGTGCCAGCAGCTCCGGGACTAGCGGGAGTAATGAGCAGTTCTTC
j_gene: TRBJ2-2; v_gene: TRBV5-4; d_gene: -; abundance: -; CDR3aa: CASSPGLENTGELFF; CDR3nt: TGTGCCAGCAGCCCCGGACTGGAGAACACCGGGGAGCTGTTTTTT
j_gene: TRBJ1-2; v_gene: TRBV6-5; d_gene: -; abundance: once; CDR3aa: CASRQDSNYGYTF; CDR3nt: TGTGCCAGCAGACAGGACAGTAACTATGGCTACACCTTC
j_gene: TRBJ2-5; v_gene: TRBV19; d_gene: -; abundance: -; CDR3aa: CASSKGGVGTETQYF; CDR3nt: TGTGCCAGTAGTAAGGGGGGAGTGGGGACGGAGACCCAGTACTTC
j_gene: TRBJ1-3; v_gene: TRBV6-1; d_gene: TRBD1; abundance: -; CDR3aa: CASSEISGTGKINTIYF; CDR3nt: TGTGCCAGCAGTGAAATTAGCGGGACAGGGAAAATAAACACCATATATTTT
j_gene: TRBJ2-5; v_gene: TRBV24-1; d_gene: -; abundance: -; CDR3aa: CATSDPGGGQETQYF; CDR3nt: TGTGCCACCAGTGATCCGGGGGGCGGGCAAGAGACCCAGTACTTC
j_gene: TRBJ1-3; v_gene: TRBV2; d_gene: -; abundance: few; CDR3aa: CASSGNRALGNTIYF; CDR3nt: TGTGCCAGCAGCGGCAACAGGGCGTTGGGAAACACCATATATTTT
j_gene: TRBJ1-2; v_gene: TRBV4-1; d_gene: -; abundance: -; CDR3aa: CASFDPWARTYGYTF; CDR3nt: TGCGCCAGCTTCGACCCGTGGGCCCGCACCTATGGCTACACCTTC
j_gene: TRBJ1-1; v_gene: TRBV28; d_gene: -; abundance: -; CDR3aa: CASRGPNTPNTEAFF; CDR3nt: TGTGCCAGCAGGGGGCCAAATACACCGAACACTGAAGCTTTCTTT
j_gene: TRBJ2-2; v_gene: TRBV12-3/TRBV12-4; d_gene: -; abundance: -; CDR3aa: CASSFVSGELFF; CDR3nt: TGTGCCAGCAGTTTTGTGTCCGGGGAGCTGTTTTTT
j_gene: TRBJ1-4; v_gene: TRBV7-2; d_gene: -; abundance: -; CDR3aa: CASSLGQVSEKLFF; CDR3nt: TGTGCCAGCAGCTTAGGACAGGTCTCTGAAAAACTGTTTTTT
j_gene: TRBJ1-2; v_gene: TRBV19; d_gene: -; abundance: -; CDR3aa: CASSRERGGYTF; CDR3nt: TGTGCCAGTAGTAGAGAGAGAGGTGGCTACACCTTC
j_gene: TRBJ1-5; v_gene: TRBV5-1; d_gene: -; abundance: once; CDR3aa: CASSYGTNQPQHF; CDR3nt: TGCGCCAGCAGCTACGGGACAAATCAGCCCCAGCATTTT
j_gene: TRBJ2-7; v_gene: TRBV7-2; d_gene: -; abundance: -; CDR3aa: CASSLDSGASSYEQYF; CDR3nt: TGTGCCAGCAGCTTAGATTCGGGGGCCTCCTCCTACGAGCAGTACTTC
j_gene: TRBJ2-1; v_gene: TRBV27; d_gene: TRBD2; abundance: -; CDR3aa: CASSLRGVVGLADYNEQFF; CDR3nt: TGTGCCAGCAGTTTACGTGGTGTGGTGGGACTAGCGGACTACAATGAGCAGTTCTTC
j_gene: TRBJ2-3; v_gene: TRBV7-9; d_gene: TRBD2; abundance: -; CDR3aa: CASSLLAGVSTDTQYF; CDR3nt: TGTGCCAGCAGCTTACTAGCGGGAGTAAGCACAGATACGCAGTATTTT
j_gene: TRBJ1-4; v_gene: TRBV18; d_gene: TRBD1; abundance: -; CDR3aa: CASSEDRFYEKLFF; CDR3nt: TGTGCCAGCTCCGAGGACAGGTTTTATGAAAAACTGTTTTTT
j_gene: TRBJ2-1; v_gene: TRBV21-1; d_gene: -; abundance: -; CDR3aa: CASRTQGSPYNEQFF; CDR3nt: TGTGCCAGCAGGACACAGGGGTCTCCCTACAATGAGCAGTTCTTC
j_gene: TRBJ2-7; v_gene: TRBV21-1; d_gene: -; abundance: -; CDR3aa: CASPLEGSSYEQYF; CDR3nt: TGTGCCAGCCCTTTGGAAGGGAGCTCCTACGAGCAGTACTTC
j_gene: TRBJ2-2; v_gene: TRBV27; d_gene: TRBD1; abundance: -; CDR3aa: CASRRDRGNTGELFF; CDR3nt: TGTGCCAGCAGGCGGGACAGGGGGAACACCGGGGAGCTGTTTTTT
j_gene: TRBJ2-7; v_gene: TRBV29-1; d_gene: -; abundance: -; CDR3aa: CSVGGVSSYEQYF; CDR3nt: TGCAGCGTTGGGGGGGTTAGCTCCTACGAGCAGTACTTC
j_gene: TRBJ2-3; v_gene: TRBV5-6; d_gene: -; abundance: once; CDR3aa: CASRRRSDTQYF; CDR3nt: TGTGCCAGCCGGAGGAGATCAGATACGCAGTATTTT
j_gene: TRBJ1-3; v_gene: TRBV19; d_gene: -; abundance: -; CDR3aa: CASRQGYSGNTIYF; CDR3nt: TGTGCCAGTAGACAGGGATACTCTGGAAACACCATATATTTT
j_gene: TRBJ2-3; v_gene: TRBV11-3; d_gene: -; abundance: -; CDR3aa: CASSERTLDLRAGVADTQYF; CDR3nt: TGTGCCAGCAGTGAGCGGACTCTCGACCTTAGGGCCGGGGTTGCAGATACGCAGTATTTT
j_gene: TRBJ2-2; v_gene: TRBV5-1; d_gene: TRBD2; abundance: -; CDR3aa: CASSVGLAGGRTGELFF; CDR3nt: TGCGCCAGCAGCGTGGGACTAGCGGGAGGCCGGACCGGGGAGCTGTTTTTT